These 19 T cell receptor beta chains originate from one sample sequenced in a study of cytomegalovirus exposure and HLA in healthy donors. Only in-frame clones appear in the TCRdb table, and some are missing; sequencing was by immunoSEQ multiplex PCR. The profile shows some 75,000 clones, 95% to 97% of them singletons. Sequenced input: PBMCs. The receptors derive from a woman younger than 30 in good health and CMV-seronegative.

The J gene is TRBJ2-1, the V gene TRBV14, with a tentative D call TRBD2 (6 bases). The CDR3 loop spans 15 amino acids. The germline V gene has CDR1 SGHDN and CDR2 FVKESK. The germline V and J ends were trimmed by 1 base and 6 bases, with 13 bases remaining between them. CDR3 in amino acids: CASSQARSSVNEQFF. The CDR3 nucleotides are TGTGCCAGCAGCCAAGCTCGTTCTAGCGTCAATGAGCAGTTCTTC.

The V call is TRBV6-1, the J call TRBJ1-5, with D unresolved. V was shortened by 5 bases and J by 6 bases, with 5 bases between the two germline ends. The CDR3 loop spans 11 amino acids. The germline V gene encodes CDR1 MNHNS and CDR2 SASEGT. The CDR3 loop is CASSLRQPQHF. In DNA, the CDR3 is TGTGCCAGCAGTCTGCGTCAGCCCCAGCATTTT.

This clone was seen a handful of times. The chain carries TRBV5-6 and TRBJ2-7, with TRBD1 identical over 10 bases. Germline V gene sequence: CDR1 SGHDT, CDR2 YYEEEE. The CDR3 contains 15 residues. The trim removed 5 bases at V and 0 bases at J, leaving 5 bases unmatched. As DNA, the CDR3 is TGTGCCAGCAGAGGGGACAGGGGACGCTCCTACGAGCAGTACTTC. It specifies CASRGDRGRSYEQYF.

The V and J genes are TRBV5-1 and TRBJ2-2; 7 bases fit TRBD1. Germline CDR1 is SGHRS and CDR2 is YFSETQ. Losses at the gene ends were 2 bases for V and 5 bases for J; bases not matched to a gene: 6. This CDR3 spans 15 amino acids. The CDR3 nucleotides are TGCGCCAGCAGCTTAGGGACAGTCTCAACCGGGGAGCTGTTTTTT. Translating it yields CASSLGTVSTGELFF.

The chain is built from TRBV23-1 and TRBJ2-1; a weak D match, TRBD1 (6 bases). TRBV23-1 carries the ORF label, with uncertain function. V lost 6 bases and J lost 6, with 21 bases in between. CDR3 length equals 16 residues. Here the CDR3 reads CASSWMPGVRLNEQFF. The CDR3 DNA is TGCGCCAGCAGCTGGATGCCAGGGGTCCGTCTCAATGAGCAGTTCTTC.

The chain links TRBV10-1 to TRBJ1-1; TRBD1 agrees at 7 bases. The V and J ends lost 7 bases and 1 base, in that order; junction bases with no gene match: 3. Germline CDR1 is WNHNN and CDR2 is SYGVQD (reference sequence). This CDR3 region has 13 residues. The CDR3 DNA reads TGCGCCAGCACTCGGACAGGGAACACTGAAGCTTTCTTT. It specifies CASTRTGNTEAFF.

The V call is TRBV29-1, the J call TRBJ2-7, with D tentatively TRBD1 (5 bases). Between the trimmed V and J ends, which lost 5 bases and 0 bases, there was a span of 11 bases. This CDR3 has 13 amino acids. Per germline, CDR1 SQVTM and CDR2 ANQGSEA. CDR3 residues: CSVRGTASYEQYF. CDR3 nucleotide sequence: TGCAGCGTTAGGGGAACCGCCTCCTACGAGCAGTACTTC.

The CDR3, as DNA: TGTGCCAGCAGCTATGACAGGGGTGGCGAGCAGTACTTC. Amino acid sequence: CASSYDRGGEQYF. V gene TRBV6-5 combines with J gene TRBJ2-7; TRBD1 matches at 8 bases. The ends lost 6 bases at V and 6 bases at J; junction bases unmatched: 7. CDR3 length: 13 residues. Germline V lookup: CDR1 MNHEY, CDR2 SVGAGI.

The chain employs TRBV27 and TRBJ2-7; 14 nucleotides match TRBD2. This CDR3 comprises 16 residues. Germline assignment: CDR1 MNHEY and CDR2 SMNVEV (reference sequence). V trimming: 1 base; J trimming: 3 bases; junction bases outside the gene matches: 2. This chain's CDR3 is CASSLLGTSGSYEQYF. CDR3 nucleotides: TGTGCCAGCAGTTTATTGGGGACTAGCGGGAGCTACGAGCAGTACTTC.

CDR3 residues: CASSLGLEMYEQYF. The CDR3 DNA reads as TGTGCCAGCTCACTGGGACTAGAAATGTACGAGCAGTACTTC. The V and J genes are TRBV18 and TRBJ2-7; 8 nucleotides agree with TRBD2. CDR3 length equals 14 residues. The germline CDR1 and CDR2 sequences are KGHSH and LQKENI. With 4 bases clipped from V and 4 bases from J, the junction kept 6 bases outside the gene matches. Together with reference TRBV18 and TRBJ2-7, the CDR3 gives the full variable domain: NAGVMQNPRHLVRRRGQEARLRCSPMKGHSHVYWYRQLPEEGLKFMVYLQKENIIDESGMPKERFSAEFPKEGPSILRIQQVVRGDSAAYFCASSLGLEMYEQYFGPGTRLTVT.

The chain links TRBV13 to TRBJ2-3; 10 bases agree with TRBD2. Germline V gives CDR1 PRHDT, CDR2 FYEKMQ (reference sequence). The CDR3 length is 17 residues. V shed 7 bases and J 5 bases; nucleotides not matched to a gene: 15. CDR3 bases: TGTGCCAGCACCGACTCGGGGCTAGCGGGAGCGGGAGATACGCAGTATTTT. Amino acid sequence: CASTDSGLAGAGDTQYF.

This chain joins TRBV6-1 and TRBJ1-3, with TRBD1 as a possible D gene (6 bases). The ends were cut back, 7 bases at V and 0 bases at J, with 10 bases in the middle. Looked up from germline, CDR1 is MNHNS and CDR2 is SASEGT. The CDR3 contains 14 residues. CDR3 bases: TGTGCCAGCACCCAGGGGATCTCTGGAAACACCATATATTTT. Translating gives CASTQGISGNTIYF.

The CDR3 region is CASTLTEAKEPQHF. The CDR3 DNA follows: TGTGCCAGCACATTGACGGAGGCCAAGGAGCCCCAGCATTTT. The V and J genes are TRBV6-6 and TRBJ1-5; D is unclear. Germline CDR1 MNHNY, CDR2 SVGAGI (reference sequence). Trimming cost V 7 bases and J 8 bases, with 18 bases left between them. The CDR3 extends over 14 amino acids.

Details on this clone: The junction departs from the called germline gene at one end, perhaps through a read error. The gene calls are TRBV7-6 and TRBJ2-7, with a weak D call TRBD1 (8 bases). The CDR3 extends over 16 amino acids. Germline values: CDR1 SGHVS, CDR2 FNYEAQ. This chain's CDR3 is CASSLAGGTGRYEQYF. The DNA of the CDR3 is TGTGCCAGCAGTTTAGCCGGGGGGACAGGTCGCTACGAGCAGTACTTC. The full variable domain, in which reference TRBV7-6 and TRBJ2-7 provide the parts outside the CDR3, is GAGVSQSPRYKVTKRGQDVALRCDPISGHVSLYWYRQALGQGPEFLTYFNYEAQQDKSGLPNDRFSAERPEGSISTLTIQRTEQRDSAMYRCASSLAGGTGRYEQYFGPGTRLTVT.

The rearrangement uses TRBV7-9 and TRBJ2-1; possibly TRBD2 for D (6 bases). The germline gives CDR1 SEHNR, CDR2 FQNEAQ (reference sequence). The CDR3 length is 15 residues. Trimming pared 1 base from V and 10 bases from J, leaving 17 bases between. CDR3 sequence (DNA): TGTGCCAGCAGCTTAGATAGCTATGGGGGAGGAGAGCAGTTCTTC. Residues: CASSLDSYGGGEQFF.

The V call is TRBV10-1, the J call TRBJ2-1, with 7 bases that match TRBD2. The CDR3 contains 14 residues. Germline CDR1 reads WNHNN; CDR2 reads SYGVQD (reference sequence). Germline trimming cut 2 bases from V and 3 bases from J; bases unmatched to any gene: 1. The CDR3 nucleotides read TGCGCCAGCAGTGAGGGACTAGTCTACAATGAGCAGTTCTTC. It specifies CASSEGLVYNEQFF.

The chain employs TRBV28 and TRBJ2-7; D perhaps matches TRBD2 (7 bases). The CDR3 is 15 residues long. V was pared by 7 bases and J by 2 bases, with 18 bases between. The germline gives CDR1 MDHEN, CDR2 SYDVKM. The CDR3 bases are TGTGCCAGCACCCTCGGGGGGCGGATTACCTACGAGCAGTACTTC. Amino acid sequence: CASTLGGRITYEQYF.

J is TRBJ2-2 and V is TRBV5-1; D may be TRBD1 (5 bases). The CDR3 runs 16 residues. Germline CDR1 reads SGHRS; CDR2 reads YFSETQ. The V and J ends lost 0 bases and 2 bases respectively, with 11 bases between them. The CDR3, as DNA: TGCGCCAGCAGCTTGGGTAGACAGACTAACACCGGGGAGCTGTTTTTT. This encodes CASSLGRQTNTGELFF.

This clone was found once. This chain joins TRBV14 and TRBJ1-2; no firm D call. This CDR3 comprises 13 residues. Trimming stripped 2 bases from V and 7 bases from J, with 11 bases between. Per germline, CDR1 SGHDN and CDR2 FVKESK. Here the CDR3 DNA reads TGTGCCAGCAGCCAAATTCGTCACGGTGGCTACACCTTC. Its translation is CASSQIRHGGYTF.